What follows are 22 T cell receptor beta chains derived from one specimen sequenced in a study of blood T cell repertoires in COVID-19. The table came from immunoSEQ multiplex PCR; TCRdb's copy has only in-frame clones and leaves some out. This table holds about 150,000 clones, 70% to 90% found once. Sequencing was carried out using PBMCs or T cells enriched from blood (not recorded which). The origin of the receptors is a woman aged 45-60 years with acute COVID-19.

This chain connects TRBV5-1 to TRBJ1-4, with 8 nucleotides matching TRBD1. CDR3 size: 13 residues. In germline, CDR1 is SGHRS, CDR2 YFSETQ. Trimming removed 4 bases from V and 12 bases from J; junction bases left unmatched: 8. This CDR3 is CASSRQGFDELFF. CDR3 sequence (DNA): TGCGCCAGCAGCCGACAGGGGTTTGATGAACTGTTTTTT.

The genes are TRBV21-1 and TRBJ1-3. TRBV21-1 is an annotated pseudogene. This CDR3 comprises 15 residues. The CDR3 sequence is CARGLGILSGNTIYF. CDR3 in DNA: TGTGCCAGGGGACTTGGAATTCTCTCTGGAAACACCATATATTTT.

There are a few counts of this clone. V usage is TRBV27 and J usage is TRBJ2-5, with TRBD2 matching over 9 bases. The germline gives CDR1 MNHEY, CDR2 SMNVEV (reference sequence). The V segment lost 5 bases and the J segment 5 bases; nucleotides outside the gene matches: 9. This CDR3 is built from 15 residues. CDR3 amino acids: CASSLRLAAGETQYF. CDR3 nucleotides: TGTGCCAGCAGTCTAAGACTAGCGGCGGGGGAGACCCAGTACTTC.

The chain couples TRBV18 to TRBJ1-2; 8 bases are shared with TRBD1. This CDR3 region has 16 residues. Per the germline V gene, CDR1 is KGHSH and CDR2 is LQKENI. The V and J ends lost 3 bases and 13 bases, in that order; junction bases with no gene match: 19. The CDR3 spells CASSPSIGGQAGKCTF. The CDR3 bases are TGTGCCAGCTCACCGTCAATTGGGGGACAGGCCGGTAAATGCACCTTC.

The chain has TRBV6-2 or TRBV6-3 and TRBJ1-5; possibly TRBD1 for D (5 bases). The CDR3 length is 15 residues. The V and J ends lost 4 bases and 7 bases respectively, with 17 bases between them. Germline CDR1 MNHEY, CDR2 SVGEGT. CDR3 residues: CASSWGWGEDQPQHF. CDR3 nucleotides: TGTGCCAGCAGTTGGGGGTGGGGGGAGGACCAGCCCCAGCATTTT.

The rearrangement joins TRBV12-5 to TRBJ2-7; TRBD2 aligns across 13 bases. Losses at the gene ends were 2 bases for V and 6 bases for J; bases not matched to a gene: 16. The CDR3 has 19 residues. Germline lookup yields CDR1 LGHNT and CDR2 FRNRAP. The DNA for the CDR3 is TGTGCTAGTGGTTTGACCCGCGACACCGGACTAGCGGGAGTCCCCGAGCAGTACTTC. This codes for CASGLTRDTGLAGVPEQYF.

The V and J genes are TRBV2 and TRBJ2-5, with TRBD2 as a possible D gene (5 bases). The CDR3 is 15 residues long. The germline V gene has CDR1 SNHLY and CDR2 FYNNEI. Trimming stripped 6 bases from V and 3 bases from J, with 17 bases between. The CDR3 DNA reads TGTGCCAGCAGCGTTACCAGGACTGAAAAAGAGACCCAGTACTTC. It is translated as CASSVTRTEKETQYF. The complete variable domain, with remaining parts taken from reference TRBV2 and TRBJ2-5, reads EPEVTQTPSHQVTQMGQEVILRCVPISNHLYFYWYRQILGQKVEFLVSFYNNEISEKSEIFDDQFSVERPDGSNFTLKIRSTKLEDSAMYFCASSVTRTEKETQYFGPGTRLLVL.

The rearrangement links TRBV13 to TRBJ1-1; no firm D call. V lost 5 bases and J lost 0, with 13 bases in between. This CDR3 is 15 amino acids long. CDR1 and CDR2 (germline): PRHDT, FYEKMQ (reference sequence). The CDR3 loop is CASSHSGSVNTEAFF. CDR3 coding DNA: TGTGCCAGCAGCCACAGTGGGTCGGTGAACACTGAAGCTTTCTTT.

The J gene is TRBJ2-1, the V gene TRBV5-1; 14 nucleotides agree with TRBD2. CDR1 and CDR2 from the germline V gene are SGHRS and YFSETQ. This CDR3 spans 16 amino acids. The V and J ends lost 3 bases and 8 bases, in that order; junction bases with no gene match: 7. CDR3 sequence reads: CASSSEGLAGADEQFF. As DNA, the CDR3 is TGCGCCAGCAGCTCCGAGGGACTAGCGGGAGCCGATGAGCAGTTCTTC.

This chain links TRBV19 with TRBJ1-5; TRBD1 matches 7 bases. The CDR3 sequence is 13 residues long. V lost 9 bases to trimming and J lost 3 bases; unmatched junction nucleotides: 5. CDR1 is LNHDA and CDR2 is SQIVND in the germline V gene (reference sequence). The CDR3 DNA reads TGTGCCAGCCAGGACAGGACCAATCAGCCCCAGCATTTT. Amino acids: CASQDRTNQPQHF.

This chain uses TRBV9 with TRBJ2-1; 14 bases agree with TRBD2. The trim removed 0 bases at V and 9 bases at J, leaving 8 bases unmatched. Germline V gene data show CDR1 as SGDLS and CDR2 as YYNGEE. The CDR3 covers 17 residues. The CDR3 is CASSVGGTSGSIGEQFF. CDR3 nucleotide sequence: TGTGCCAGCAGCGTAGGGGGGACTAGCGGGAGCATCGGTGAGCAGTTCTTC.

J is TRBJ2-7 and V is TRBV7-3, with TRBD1 matching 10 bases. Per germline, CDR1 SGHTA and CDR2 FQGTGA. The CDR3 sequence is 14 residues long. Germline trimming cut 5 bases from V and 3 bases from J; bases unmatched to any gene: 4. CDR3 in amino acids: CASSPGQGFYEQYF. CDR3 DNA: TGTGCCAGCAGCCCGGGACAGGGGTTCTACGAGCAGTACTTC. The whole variable domain, filled in from reference TRBV7-3 and TRBJ2-7, reads GAGVSQTPSNKVTEKGKYVELRCDPISGHTALYWYRQSLGQGPEFLIYFQGTGAADDSGLPNDRFFAVRPEGSVSTLKIQRTERGDSAVYLCASSPGQGFYEQYFGPGTRLTVT.

The genes are TRBV25-1 and TRBJ1-2; no firm D call. This CDR3 comprises 12 residues. V dropped 3 bases and J dropped 8 bases, with 10 bases sitting between them. The V gene's germline CDR1 is MGHDK and CDR2 SYGVNS. CDR3 sequence reads: CASSEGVGGYTF. CDR3 sequence (DNA): TGTGCCAGCAGTGAGGGTGTGGGCGGCTACACCTTC.

The rearrangement uses TRBV19 and TRBJ1-2; perhaps TRBD1 as D (5 bases). This CDR3 region has 14 residues. The germline V gene has CDR1 LNHDA and CDR2 SQIVND (reference sequence). The germline V and J ends were trimmed by 7 bases and 4 bases, with 16 bases remaining between them. Here the CDR3 reads CASTDVGGIYGYTF. DNA for the CDR3: TGTGCCAGTACCGACGTCGGGGGGATCTATGGCTACACCTTC.

This rearrangement joins TRBV5-4 to TRBJ2-1; D perhaps matches TRBD2 (5 bases). Trimming removed 3 bases at V and 9 bases at J, with 10 bases between. Germline V gene data show CDR1 as SGHNT and CDR2 as YYREEE (reference sequence). The CDR3 is 12 amino acids. In DNA, the CDR3 is TGTGCCAGCAGCTCAGCCCGGGGTGAGCAGTTCTTC. Protein sequence: CASSSARGEQFF.

This clone occurred a few times. The V gene is TRBV27, the J gene TRBJ1-5, with D unresolved. Germline lookup yields CDR1 MNHEY and CDR2 SMNVEV (reference sequence). The CDR3 contains 14 residues. V was cut by 2 bases and J by 6 bases, with 11 bases left in between. The CDR3 DNA is TGTGCCAGCAGTTTAATAGGCGGGATTCAGCCCCAGCATTTT. Protein product: CASSLIGGIQPQHF.

This clone was found a few times. CDR3 DNA sequence: TGTGCCAGCAGCCCAAGGCGGGGGAAGGATGGCTACACCTTC. Translating gives CASSPRRGKDGYTF. This chain uses TRBV16 with TRBJ1-2; D is perhaps TRBD1 (5 bases). Germline V gene sequence: CDR1 KGHSY, CDR2 FQNENV. This CDR3 contains 14 residues. V was trimmed by 4 bases and J by 6 bases, leaving 15 bases between them.

V is TRBV19 and J is TRBJ1-4; 9 bases match TRBD1. This CDR3 region has 15 residues. V shed 3 bases, J shed 5 bases, and the junction held 4 bases outside the gene matches. CDR1 is LNHDA, CDR2 SQIVND, per germline (reference sequence). CDR3 residues: CASSMTGGGNEKLFF. The CDR3 nucleotides are TGTGCCAGTAGTATGACAGGGGGGGGAAATGAAAAACTGTTTTTT.

The chain recombines TRBV13 with TRBJ1-1; D gene ambiguous. This CDR3 is 12 amino acids long. The germline V and J ends were trimmed by 7 bases and 4 bases, with 10 bases remaining between them. Germline V gene lookup returns CDR1 PRHDT and CDR2 FYEKMQ (reference sequence). CDR3 sequence reads: CASNDIVTEAFF. DNA for the CDR3: TGTGCCAGCAACGACATTGTCACTGAAGCTTTCTTT.

V gene TRBV6-2 or TRBV6-3 combines with J gene TRBJ2-7; weak D call: TRBD2 (6 bases). Trimming removed 5 bases at V and 9 bases at J, with 14 bases between. The CDR3 covers 12 residues. The germline CDR1 and CDR2 sequences are MNHEY and SVGEGT. CDR3 in amino acids: CASSLLGTLQYF. The CDR3 DNA follows: TGTGCCAGCAGTCTCCTCGGGACTTTGCAGTACTTC.

V and J are TRBV9 and TRBJ1-4; TRBD1 is a possible D gene (6 bases). CDR3 length equals 15 residues. The V gene's germline CDR1 is SGDLS and CDR2 YYNGEE. The V end was cut by 4 bases, the J end by 3 bases, with 13 bases between. CDR3 loop: CASSYRDIANEKLFF. Here the CDR3 DNA reads TGTGCCAGCAGCTATCGGGACATAGCTAATGAAAAACTGTTTTTT. Supplemented by reference TRBV9 and TRBJ1-4, the full variable domain reads DSGVTQTPKHLITATGQRVTLRCSPRSGDLSVYWYQQSLDQGLQFLIQYYNGEERAKGNILERFSAQQFPDLHSELNLSSLELGDSALYFCASSYRDIANEKLFFGSGTQLSVL.

This clone was observed a single time. V and J are TRBV27 and TRBJ1-3; 9 positions agree with TRBD1. Trimming cost V 5 bases and J 3 bases; bases outside gene matches: 5. CDR1 is MNHEY and CDR2 is SMNVEV in the germline V gene (reference sequence). This CDR3 is 15 amino acids long. The CDR3: CASSAQGAGGNTIYF. The CDR3 DNA follows: TGTGCCAGCAGTGCACAGGGGGCTGGTGGAAACACCATATATTTT.